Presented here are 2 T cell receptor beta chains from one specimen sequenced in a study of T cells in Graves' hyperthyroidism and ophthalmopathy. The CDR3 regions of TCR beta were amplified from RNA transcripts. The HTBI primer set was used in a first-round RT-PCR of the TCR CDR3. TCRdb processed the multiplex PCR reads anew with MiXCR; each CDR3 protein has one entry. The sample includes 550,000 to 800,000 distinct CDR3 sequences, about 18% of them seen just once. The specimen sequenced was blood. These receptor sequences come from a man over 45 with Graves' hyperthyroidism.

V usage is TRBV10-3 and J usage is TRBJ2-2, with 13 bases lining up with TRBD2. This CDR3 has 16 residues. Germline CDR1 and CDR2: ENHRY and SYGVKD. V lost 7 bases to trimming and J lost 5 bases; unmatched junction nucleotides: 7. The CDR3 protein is CAIKGTSGMTTGELFF. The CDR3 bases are TGTGCCATCAAGGGGACTAGCGGGATGACGACCGGGGAGCTGTTTTTT.

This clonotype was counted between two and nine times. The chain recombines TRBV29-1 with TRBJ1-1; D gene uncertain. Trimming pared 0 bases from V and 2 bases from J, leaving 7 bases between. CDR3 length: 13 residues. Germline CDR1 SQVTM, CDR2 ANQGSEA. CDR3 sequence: CSVEERYNTEAFF. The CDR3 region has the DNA TGCAGCGTTGAAGAGCGATACAACACTGAAGCTTTCTTT.